The present T cell receptor beta chain was sequenced within a study of T cell changes during pregnancy in multiple sclerosis. The repertoire was sequenced with immunoSEQ multiplex PCR; TCRdb's copy has only in-frame clones and lacks some. The sample consists of 75,000 to 95,000 clones, roughly nine tenths of them appearing once. Germline V gene sequence: CDR1 GTSNPN, CDR2 SVGIG (reference sequence). V was pared by 0 bases and J by 11 bases, with 10 bases between. The CDR3 loop spans 11 amino acids. This receptor was identified in a female donor with multiple sclerosis, enrolled in a pregnancy study. The input for sequencing was peripheral blood, taken in the first trimester of pregnancy. This chain uses TRBV30 with TRBJ1-1; unclear D gene. The DNA of the CDR3 is TGTGCCTGGAGTGTAGGAGGGCCCGCTTTCTTT. As protein: CAWSVGGPAFF.